The entry that follows covers one TCR beta chain sequence. For recovered donors of Cohort 3, there were two negative PCRs, clearance, or symptom resolution. This sample stems from a study of blood T cell repertoires in COVID-19. Overall study context: Italy, Spain and the United States were the sources of the convalescent and acute COVID-19 samples.

The assay was immunoSEQ multiplex PCR, and TCRdb's table has in-frame clones only and misses some. Seen here are a few hundred thousand clones, less than 95% observed once, and the top ten hold about 0.57%. Germline values: CDR1 LGHDT, CDR2 YNNKEL (reference sequence). The length of the CDR3 is 15 residues. Losses at the gene ends were 0 bases for V and 5 bases for J; bases not matched to a gene: 4. This chain uses TRBV3-1 (or the pseudogene TRBV3-2) with TRBJ2-7, with 10 bases that match TRBD2. The specimen was PBMCs or T cells enriched from blood (not recorded which). The sequence was obtained from a man aged 18-30 years who had recovered from COVID-19. The chain's CDR3 is CASSQDPSGRNEQYF. DNA of the CDR3: TGTGCCAGCAGCCAAGATCCTAGCGGGAGAAACGAGCAGTACTTC.